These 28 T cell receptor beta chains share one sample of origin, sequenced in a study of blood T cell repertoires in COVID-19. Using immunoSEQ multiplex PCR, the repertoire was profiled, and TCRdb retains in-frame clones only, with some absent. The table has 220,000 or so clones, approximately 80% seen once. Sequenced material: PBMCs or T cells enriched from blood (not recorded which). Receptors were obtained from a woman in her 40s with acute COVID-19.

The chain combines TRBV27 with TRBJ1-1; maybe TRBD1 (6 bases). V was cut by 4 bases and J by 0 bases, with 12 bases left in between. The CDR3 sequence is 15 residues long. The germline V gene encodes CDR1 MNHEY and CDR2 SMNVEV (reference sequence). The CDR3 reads CASSSLGQLNTEAFF. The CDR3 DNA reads TGTGCCAGCAGTTCCTTGGGACAATTGAACACTGAAGCTTTCTTT.

CDR3 in amino acids: CASSYATYYEQYF. CDR3 nucleotide sequence: TGTGCCAGCAGTTACGCGACATACTACGAGCAGTACTTC. The rearrangement links TRBV6-5 to TRBJ2-7; D is unclear. Between the trimmed V and J ends, which lost 2 bases and 3 bases, there was a span of 8 bases. The CDR3 has 13 residues. CDR1 and CDR2 (germline): MNHEY, SVGAGI.

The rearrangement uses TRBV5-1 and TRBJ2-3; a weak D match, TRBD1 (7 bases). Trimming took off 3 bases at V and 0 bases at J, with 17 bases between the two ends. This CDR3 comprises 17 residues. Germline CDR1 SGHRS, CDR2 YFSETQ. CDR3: CASSSTGTPWSTDTQYF. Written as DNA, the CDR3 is TGCGCCAGCAGCTCGACAGGGACTCCTTGGAGCACAGATACGCAGTATTTT.

The CDR3 region is CSVVGQGGFSGNTIYF. CDR3 bases: TGCAGCGTAGTAGGACAGGGGGGCTTCTCTGGAAACACCATATATTTT. This sequence joins TRBV29-1 and TRBJ1-3; 10 bases align to TRBD1. The length of the CDR3 is 16 residues. Per the germline V gene, CDR1 is SQVTM and CDR2 is ANQGSEA. J was trimmed by 0 bases and V by 6 bases; bases with no gene match: 8.

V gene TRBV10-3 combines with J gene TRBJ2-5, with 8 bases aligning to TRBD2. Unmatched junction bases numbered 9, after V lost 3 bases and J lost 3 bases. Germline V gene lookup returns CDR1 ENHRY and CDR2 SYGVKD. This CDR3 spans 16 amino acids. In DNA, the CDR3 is TGTGCCATCAGTGAAGGGCGACTAGCGACTAAAGAGACCCAGTACTTC. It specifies CAISEGRLATKETQYF.

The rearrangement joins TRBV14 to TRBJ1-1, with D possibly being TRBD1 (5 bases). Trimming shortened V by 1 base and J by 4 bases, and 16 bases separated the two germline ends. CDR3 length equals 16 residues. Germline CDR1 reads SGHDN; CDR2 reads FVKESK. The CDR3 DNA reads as TGTGCCAGCAGCCAAGCAACAGGTGGTTACAGCACTGAAGCTTTCTTT. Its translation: CASSQATGGYSTEAFF.

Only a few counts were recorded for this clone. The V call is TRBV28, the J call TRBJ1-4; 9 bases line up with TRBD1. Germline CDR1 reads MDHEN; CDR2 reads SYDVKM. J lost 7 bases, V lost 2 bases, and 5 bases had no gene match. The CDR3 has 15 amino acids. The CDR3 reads CASSLPGQGSEKLFF. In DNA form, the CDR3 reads TGTGCCAGCAGTTTACCCGGACAGGGGAGTGAAAAACTGTTTTTT.

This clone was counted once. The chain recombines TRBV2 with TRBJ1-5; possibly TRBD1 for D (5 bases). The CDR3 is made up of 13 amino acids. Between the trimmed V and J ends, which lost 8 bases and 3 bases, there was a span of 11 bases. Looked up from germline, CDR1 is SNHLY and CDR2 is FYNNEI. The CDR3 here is CASEDSYNQPQHF. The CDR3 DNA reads TGTGCCAGCGAAGACAGTTACAATCAGCCCCAGCATTTT.

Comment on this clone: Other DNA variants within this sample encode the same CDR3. As DNA, the CDR3 is TGTGCCAGCAGCCAACAGCGGGGGTCCTACGAGCAGTACTTC. The encoded protein is CASSQQRGSYEQYF. The chain employs TRBV3-1 (or the pseudogene TRBV3-2) and TRBJ2-7; 8 nucleotides agree with TRBD2. CDR3 length: 14 amino acids. Germline CDR1 reads LGHDT; CDR2 reads YNNKEL (reference sequence). Unmatched junction bases numbered 1, after V lost 2 bases and J lost 1 base.

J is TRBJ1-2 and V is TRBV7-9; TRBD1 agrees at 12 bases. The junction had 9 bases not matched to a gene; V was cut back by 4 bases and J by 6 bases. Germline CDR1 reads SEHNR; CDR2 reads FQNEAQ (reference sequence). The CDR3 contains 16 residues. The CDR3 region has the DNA TGTGCCAGCAGCTCGGGACAGGGGGCGAGTTTGGATGGCTACACCTTC. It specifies CASSSGQGASLDGYTF.

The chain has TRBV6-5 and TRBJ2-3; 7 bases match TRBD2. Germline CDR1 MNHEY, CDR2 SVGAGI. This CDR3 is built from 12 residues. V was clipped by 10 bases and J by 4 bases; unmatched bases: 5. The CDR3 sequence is CAIMGGSDTQYF. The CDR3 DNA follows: TGTGCCATCATGGGAGGGTCAGATACGCAGTATTTT.

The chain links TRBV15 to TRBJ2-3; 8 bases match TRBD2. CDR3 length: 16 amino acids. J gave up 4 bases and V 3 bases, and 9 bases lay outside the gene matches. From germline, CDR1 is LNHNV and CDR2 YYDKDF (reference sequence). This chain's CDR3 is CATSSRAGEGPDTQYF. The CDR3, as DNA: TGTGCCACCAGCAGTCGAGCGGGAGAAGGTCCAGATACGCAGTATTTT.

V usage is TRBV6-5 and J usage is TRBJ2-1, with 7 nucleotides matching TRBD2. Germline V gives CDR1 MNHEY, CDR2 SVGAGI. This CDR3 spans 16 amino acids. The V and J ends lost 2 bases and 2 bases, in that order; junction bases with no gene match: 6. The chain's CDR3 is CASSYGAGTTYNEQFF. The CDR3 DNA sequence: TGTGCCAGCAGTTACGGGGCCGGGACTACCTACAATGAGCAGTTCTTC.

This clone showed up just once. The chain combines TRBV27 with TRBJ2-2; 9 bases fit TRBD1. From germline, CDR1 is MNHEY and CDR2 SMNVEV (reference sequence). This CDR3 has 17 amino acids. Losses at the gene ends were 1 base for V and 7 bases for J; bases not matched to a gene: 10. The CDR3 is CASSLWAGTGTGGELFF. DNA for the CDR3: TGTGCCAGCAGTTTATGGGCCGGGACAGGGACGGGCGGGGAGCTGTTTTTT.

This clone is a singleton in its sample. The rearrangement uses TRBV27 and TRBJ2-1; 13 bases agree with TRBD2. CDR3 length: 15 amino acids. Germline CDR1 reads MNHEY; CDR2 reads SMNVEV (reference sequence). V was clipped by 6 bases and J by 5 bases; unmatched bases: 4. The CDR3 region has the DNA TGTGCCAGCAGCTGGACTAGCGGGAGACACAATGAGCAGTTCTTC. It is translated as CASSWTSGRHNEQFF.

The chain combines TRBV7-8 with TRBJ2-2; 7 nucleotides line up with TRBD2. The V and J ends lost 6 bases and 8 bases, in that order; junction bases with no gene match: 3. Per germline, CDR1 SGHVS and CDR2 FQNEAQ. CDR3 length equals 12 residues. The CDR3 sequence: CASRPSGGELFF. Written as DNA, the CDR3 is TGTGCCAGCAGGCCTAGCGGAGGGGAGCTGTTTTTT. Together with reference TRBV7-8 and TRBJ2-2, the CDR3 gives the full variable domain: GAGVSQSPRYKVAKRGQDVALRCDPISGHVSLFWYQQALGQGPEFLTYFQNEAQLDKSGLPSDRFFAERPEGSVSTLKIQRTQQEDSAVYLCASRPSGGELFFGEGSRLTVL.

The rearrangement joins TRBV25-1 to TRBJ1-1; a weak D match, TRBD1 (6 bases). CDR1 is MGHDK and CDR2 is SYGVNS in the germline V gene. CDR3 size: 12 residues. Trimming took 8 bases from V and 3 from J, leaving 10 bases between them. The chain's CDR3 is CASAEGDTEAFF. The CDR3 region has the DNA TGTGCCAGCGCAGAGGGGGACACTGAAGCTTTCTTT.

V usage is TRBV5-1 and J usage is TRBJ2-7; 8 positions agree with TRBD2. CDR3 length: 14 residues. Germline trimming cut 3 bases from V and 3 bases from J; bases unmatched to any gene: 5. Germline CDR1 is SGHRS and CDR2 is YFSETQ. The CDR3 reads CASSSLAEGYEQYF. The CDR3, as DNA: TGCGCCAGCAGCTCACTAGCGGAGGGCTACGAGCAGTACTTC.

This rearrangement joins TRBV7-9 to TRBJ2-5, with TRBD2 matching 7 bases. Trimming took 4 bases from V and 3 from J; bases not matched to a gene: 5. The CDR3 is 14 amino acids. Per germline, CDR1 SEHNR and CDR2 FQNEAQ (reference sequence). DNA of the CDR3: TGTGCCAGCAGCTCGCTACGGGGGGAAGAGACCCAGTACTTC. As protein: CASSSLRGEETQYF.

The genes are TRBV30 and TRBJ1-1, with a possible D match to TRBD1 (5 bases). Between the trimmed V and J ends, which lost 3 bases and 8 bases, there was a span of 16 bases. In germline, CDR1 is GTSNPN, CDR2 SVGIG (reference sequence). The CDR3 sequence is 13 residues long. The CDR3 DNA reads TGTGCCTGGAGGACCCCTGGGGGGACCGAAGCTTTCTTT. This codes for CAWRTPGGTEAFF.

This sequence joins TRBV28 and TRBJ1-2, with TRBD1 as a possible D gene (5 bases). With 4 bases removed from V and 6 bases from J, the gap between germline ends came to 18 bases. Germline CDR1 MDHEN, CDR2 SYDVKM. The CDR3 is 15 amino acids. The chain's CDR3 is CASSSVGGERDGYTF. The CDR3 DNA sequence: TGTGCCAGCAGTTCGGTGGGGGGAGAAAGGGATGGCTACACCTTC.

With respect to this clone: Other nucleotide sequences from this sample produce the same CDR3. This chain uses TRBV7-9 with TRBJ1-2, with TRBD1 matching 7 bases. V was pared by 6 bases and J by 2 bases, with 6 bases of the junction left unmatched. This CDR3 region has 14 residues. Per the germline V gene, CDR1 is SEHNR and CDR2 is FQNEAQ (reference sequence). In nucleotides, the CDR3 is TGTGCCAGCAGTCGGGGACAGCCCAACTATGGCTACACCTTC. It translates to CASSRGQPNYGYTF. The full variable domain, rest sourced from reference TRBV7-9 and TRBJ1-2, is DTGVSQNPRHKITKRGQNVTFRCDPISEHNRLYWYRQTLGQGPEFLTYFQNEAQLEKSRLLSDRFSAERPKGSFSTLEIQRTEQGDSAMYLCASSRGQPNYGYTFGSGTRLTVV.

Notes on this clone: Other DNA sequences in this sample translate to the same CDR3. CDR3 sequence reads: CASSQPRGRAEAFF. Here the CDR3 DNA reads TGTGCCAGCAGCCAACCCAGGGGGCGGGCTGAAGCTTTCTTT. The chain combines TRBV4-2 with TRBJ1-1, with 8 bases identical to TRBD1. This CDR3 contains 14 residues. The V gene's germline CDR1 is LGHNA and CDR2 YNFKEQ. J gave up 6 bases and V 2 bases, and 5 bases lay outside the gene matches.

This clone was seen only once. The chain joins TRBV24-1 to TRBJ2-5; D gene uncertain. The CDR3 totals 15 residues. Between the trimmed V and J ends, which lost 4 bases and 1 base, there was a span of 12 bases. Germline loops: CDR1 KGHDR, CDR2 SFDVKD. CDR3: CATSDPQTPQETQYF. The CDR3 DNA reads TGTGCCACCAGTGACCCCCAGACACCCCAAGAGACCCAGTACTTC.

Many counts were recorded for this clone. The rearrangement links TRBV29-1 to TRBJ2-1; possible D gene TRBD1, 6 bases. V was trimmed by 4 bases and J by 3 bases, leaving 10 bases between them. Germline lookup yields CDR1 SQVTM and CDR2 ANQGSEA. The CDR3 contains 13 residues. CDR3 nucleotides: TGCAGCGTTGCAGGGGTTCTCTACAATGAGCAGTTCTTC. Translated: CSVAGVLYNEQFF.

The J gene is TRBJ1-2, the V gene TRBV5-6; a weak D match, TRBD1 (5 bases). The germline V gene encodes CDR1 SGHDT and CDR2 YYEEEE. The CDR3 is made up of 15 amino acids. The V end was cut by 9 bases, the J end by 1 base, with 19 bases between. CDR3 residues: CATWRGAQFNYGYTF. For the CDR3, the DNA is TGTGCCACCTGGCGGGGCGCCCAATTTAACTATGGCTACACCTTC.

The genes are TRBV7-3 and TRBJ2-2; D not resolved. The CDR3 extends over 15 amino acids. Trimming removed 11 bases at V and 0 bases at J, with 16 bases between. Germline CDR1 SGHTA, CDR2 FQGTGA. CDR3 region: CARPRPVANTGELFF. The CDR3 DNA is TGTGCCCGCCCCAGGCCAGTCGCGAACACCGGGGAGCTGTTTTTT.

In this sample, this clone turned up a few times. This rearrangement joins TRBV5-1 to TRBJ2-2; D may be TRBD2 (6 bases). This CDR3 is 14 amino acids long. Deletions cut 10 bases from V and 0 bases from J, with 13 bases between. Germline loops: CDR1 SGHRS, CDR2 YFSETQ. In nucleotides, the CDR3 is TGCGCCGGGCGGAGGGGCTCGAACACCGGGGAGCTGTTTTTT. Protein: CAGRRGSNTGELFF.